This section outlines one T cell receptor beta chain sequence together with its context. Its matching antigen is unknown. These data are taken from a study of monozygotic twins with inflammatory bowel disease. Study conclusions and caveats: IBD patients shared fewer clonotypes with others than healthy twins, especially with disease activity. IBD patients displayed reduced TCRbeta diversity (inverse Simpson) when set against healthy co-twins.

The CDR3 covers 15 residues. The germline V gene encodes CDR1 MGHRA and CDR2 YSYEKL. UMIs with a 6-nucleotide sample barcode were added by template switching. TCRalpha and TCRbeta cDNA went through two nested PCRs of approximately 16 and 10 cycles. TCRdb re-analyzed the 5' RACE reads; it lists each CDR3 protein once, without DNA. The sample table includes under 350,000 distinct CDR3 sequences. The V call is TRBV4-1, the J call TRBJ1-1; TCRdb's D gene call, TRBD1, goes unchecked for lack of DNA. The sequenced sample was blood. This receptor was identified in a human donor with ulcerative colitis or Crohn's disease, or a healthy co-twin of an affected twin (not recorded which). CDR3 sequence reads: CASSRGQGVNTEAFF.